Presented here are 7 T cell receptor beta chains from one specimen sequenced in a study of blood T cell repertoires in COVID-19. Here immunoSEQ multiplex PCR was the method, and the copy in TCRdb shows in-frame clones only, minus some. The sample comprises approximately 110,000 clones, roughly 81% of which are singletons, and over 8.5% rests with the top ten. Sequencing input: peripheral blood. Source of these receptors: a woman in her seventies with acute or convalescent COVID-19.

This chain joins TRBV7-8 and TRBJ2-6; 11 nucleotides agree with TRBD1. The CDR3 is made up of 19 amino acids. Germline assignment: CDR1 SGHVS and CDR2 FQNEAQ. V gave up 5 bases and J gave up 4 bases; unmatched junction bases: 13. In DNA form, the CDR3 reads TGTGCCAGCAGCCCGGATTACGGACAGGGGGCGCGCGGGGCCAACGTCCTGACTTTC. Translation gives CASSPDYGQGARGANVLTF. Together with reference TRBV7-8 and TRBJ2-6, the CDR3 gives the full variable domain: GAGVSQSPRYKVAKRGQDVALRCDPISGHVSLFWYQQALGQGPEFLTYFQNEAQLDKSGLPSDRFFAERPEGSVSTLKIQRTQQEDSAVYLCASSPDYGQGARGANVLTFGAGSRLTVL.

The chain has TRBV24-1 and TRBJ2-1, with a weak D call TRBD1 (6 bases). The CDR3 totals 14 residues. V lost 2 bases, J lost 8 bases, and 12 bases lay in between. Germline V lookup: CDR1 KGHDR, CDR2 SFDVKD. CDR3 residues: CATSDSTGFDEQFF. CDR3 in DNA: TGTGCCACCAGTGATTCTACAGGGTTCGATGAGCAGTTCTTC.

This chain connects TRBV6-5 to TRBJ2-7, with 9 nucleotides matching TRBD1. V lost 5 bases, J lost 2 bases, and 7 bases stayed unmatched. Germline values: CDR1 MNHEY, CDR2 SVGAGI. The CDR3 is 15 residues long. CDR3 nucleotides: TGTGCCAGCAGTAAGACCGGGACAGGGACCTACGAGCAGTACTTC. Translation gives CASSKTGTGTYEQYF.

V is TRBV6-1 and J is TRBJ1-2; D is perhaps TRBD1 (5 bases). Trimming pared 3 bases from V and 4 bases from J, leaving 9 bases between. Germline V gene data show CDR1 as MNHNS and CDR2 as SASEGT. The CDR3 loop spans 13 amino acids. The CDR3 region is CASSEGRTYGYTF. The DNA for the CDR3 is TGTGCCAGCAGTGAGGGGCGGACCTATGGCTACACCTTC.

The rearrangement uses TRBV28 and TRBJ1-4; 11 positions match TRBD1. The CDR3 length is 14 residues. V lost 7 bases to trimming and J lost 13 bases; unmatched junction nucleotides: 11. Germline V gene sequence: CDR1 MDHEN, CDR2 SYDVKM. The CDR3 loop is CASTTLDRGPRLFF. The CDR3 DNA follows: TGTGCCAGCACCACCTTGGACAGGGGGCCTCGACTGTTTTTT.

This chain joins TRBV5-1 and TRBJ1-5; 11 positions agree with TRBD1. Germline values: CDR1 SGHRS, CDR2 YFSETQ. The CDR3 has 17 amino acids. J lost 0 bases, V lost 9 bases, and 11 bases had no gene match. CDR3 protein: CATKRDRGGYSNQPQHF. For the CDR3, the DNA is TGCGCCACCAAGCGGGACAGGGGGGGATATAGCAATCAGCCCCAGCATTTT.

V usage is TRBV6-2 or TRBV6-3 and J usage is TRBJ2-1; 9 bases match TRBD2. Germline V CDR1 and CDR2: MNHEY, SVGEGT. The CDR3 has 15 amino acids. Germline trimming cut 1 base from V and 7 bases from J; bases unmatched to any gene: 5. The CDR3 nucleotides are TGTGCCAGCAGTTACTTGGGACTAGCAGAAAATGAGCAGTTCTTC. It translates to CASSYLGLAENEQFF.